What follows are 7 T cell receptor beta chains derived from one specimen sequenced in a study of T cells in Graves' hyperthyroidism and ophthalmopathy. TCR beta CDR3 regions were amplified from RNA. Primed by the HTBI set, a first-round RT-PCR was run on the TCR CDR3. One entry per CDR3 protein, called by TCRdb with MiXCR from the multiplex PCR reads. The table lists a few hundred thousand distinct CDR3 sequences, more than 14% of them singletons. What was sequenced was blood. These receptors all stem from a woman between 35 and 50 years old with Graves' hyperthyroidism that later progressed to Graves' ophthalmopathy.

At least ten counts were recorded for this clonotype. V usage is TRBV28 and J usage is TRBJ1-1; D gene unclear. Germline V gene sequence: CDR1 MDHEN, CDR2 SYDVKM. V was pared by 5 bases and J by 8 bases, with 15 bases between. This CDR3 region has 13 residues. DNA for the CDR3: TGTGCCAGCAGTCCCCGGGCACCGAGGGAAGCTTTCTTT. Residues: CASSPRAPREAFF. The whole variable domain, remainder taken from reference TRBV28 and TRBJ1-1, is DVKVTQSSRYLVKRTGEKVFLECVQDMDHENMFWYRQDPGLGLRLIYFSYDVKMKEKGDIPEGYSVSREKKERFSLILESASTNQTSMYLCASSPRAPREAFFGQGTRLTVV.

This clonotype was detected only a few times. The V gene is TRBV19, the J gene TRBJ1-2, with D possibly TRBD1 on 6 matching bases. The CDR3 covers 14 residues. V was clipped by 3 bases and J by 8 bases, with 16 bases between them. In germline, CDR1 is LNHDA, CDR2 SQIVND (reference sequence). The CDR3 nucleotides are TGTGCCAGTAGTATCACAGGGACGTCGGAAGGCTACACCTTC. It is translated as CASSITGTSEGYTF.

Many counts were recorded for this clonotype. CDR3 loop: CASSLSSGPRTNTGELFF. CDR3 sequence (DNA): TGTGCCAGCAGCCTCTCATCCGGACCGAGGACGAACACCGGGGAGCTGTTTTTT. The chain recombines TRBV11-2 with TRBJ2-2, with D unresolved. The CDR3 runs to 18 residues. Germline assignment: CDR1 SGHAT and CDR2 FQNNGV. V was clipped by 5 bases and J by 0 bases, with 19 bases between them.

This clonotype was found many times. This sequence joins TRBV10-2 and TRBJ2-1; D gene ambiguous. Trimming shortened V by 0 bases and J by 4 bases, and 10 bases separated the two germline ends. The CDR3 has 15 amino acids. The germline CDR1 and CDR2 sequences are WSHSY and SAAADI. This chain's CDR3 is CASSESLFDYNEQFF. The CDR3 region has the DNA TGCGCCAGCAGTGAGTCGTTATTCGATTACAATGAGCAGTTCTTC.

This clonotype was recorded at least ten times. The J gene is TRBJ2-1, the V gene TRBV5-1; a possible D gene is TRBD2 (6 bases). The CDR3 consists of 14 residues. V lost 7 bases and J 5 bases, leaving 16 bases between the germline ends. Germline-derived CDR1 and CDR2 are SGHRS and YFSETQ. CDR3 sequence (DNA): TGCGCCAGCCGAACCGCGGGACTGGACAATGAGCAGTTCTTC. It specifies CASRTAGLDNEQFF.

This clonotype appeared many times. V usage is TRBV11-2 and J usage is TRBJ2-1; D is undetermined. Germline V gene sequence: CDR1 SGHAT, CDR2 FQNNGV. V gave up 0 bases and J gave up 0 bases, with 12 bases separating them. CDR3 length equals 17 residues. CDR3 residues: CASSLDRLRHSYNEQFF. The CDR3 DNA follows: TGTGCCAGCAGCTTAGATCGGTTGCGACACTCCTACAATGAGCAGTTCTTC.

This clonotype was counted between two and nine times. At one end the junction does not follow the germline gene, possibly because of a read error. The rearrangement links TRBV7-3 to TRBJ2-3; TRBD2 aligns across 8 bases. The CDR3 contains 16 residues. Germline lookup yields CDR1 SGHTA and CDR2 FQGTGA. The CDR3 loop reads CTSSSTLAASTDTQYF. CDR3 DNA sequence: TGTACCAGCAGCTCAACACTAGCGGCTAGCACAGATACGCAGTATTTT.